This record concerns one T cell receptor (beta chain) sequence. Its cognate antigen is unknown. Germline CDR1 reads SQVTM; CDR2 reads ANQGSEA. The V end was cut by 4 bases, the J end by 5 bases, with 12 bases between. This CDR3 is built from 12 residues. Both 60 Vbeta primers and 13 Jbeta primers went into the PCR. Sequencing was performed with immunoSEQ multiplex PCR; in TCRdb, only in-frame clones are kept and a portion is missing. Among 75,000 to 90,000 clones listed, over 60% were seen once. These data originate in a study of cytomegalovirus exposure and HLA in healthy donors. Whole-study results and caveats: In vitro data verified three CMV-associated chains as specific for CMV antigens.

V is TRBV29-1 and J is TRBJ2-7, with a tentative D call TRBD1 (5 bases). The sample was PBMCs. The TCR comes from a woman aged 40 to 50 in good health and CMV-seropositive. The chain's CDR3 is CSVGGLLNEQYF. The DNA for the CDR3 is TGCAGCGTTGGGGGCCTTCTAAACGAGCAGTACTTC.